These 18 T cell receptor beta chains originate from one sample sequenced in a study of T cell repertoires in ileal Crohn's disease. The time point was: proximal margin of the surgical specimen (macroscopically non-inflamed). Sequencing was performed with immunoSEQ multiplex PCR; in TCRdb, only in-frame clones are kept and a portion is missing. The repertoire holds about 3,000 clones, roughly nine tenths seen once, with about 14% in the top ten. Sequenced material: ileal tissue. These receptors all stem from an adult with Crohn's disease.

This clone has more than one count but fewer than ten. J is TRBJ2-7 and V is TRBV5-1; 7 nucleotides agree with TRBD2. J gave up 1 base and V 2 bases, and 6 bases lay outside the gene matches. Germline V CDR1 and CDR2: SGHRS, YFSETQ. CDR3 length equals 15 residues. Here the CDR3 reads CASSFAAGRSYEQYF. CDR3 in DNA: TGCGCCAGCAGCTTTGCGGCCGGGAGGTCCTACGAGCAGTACTTC. The full variable domain, with the rest looked up from reference TRBV5-1 and TRBJ2-7, is KAGVTQTPRYLIKTRGQQVTLSCSPISGHRSVSWYQQTPGQGLQFLFEYFSETQRNKGNFPGRFSGRQFSNSRSEMNVSTLELGDSALYLCASSFAAGRSYEQYFGPGTRLTVT.

The chain joins TRBV27 to TRBJ2-5, with D maybe TRBD2 (5 bases). V lost 5 bases to trimming and J lost 1 base, with 14 bases between them. This CDR3 region has 15 residues. Germline loops: CDR1 MNHEY, CDR2 SMNVEV (reference sequence). DNA of the CDR3: TGTGCCAGCAGTACCCGGACTCGCCCCCAAGAGACCCAGTACTTC. This encodes CASSTRTRPQETQYF.

This chain connects TRBV28 to TRBJ2-7, with D unclear. Trimming removed 3 bases from V and 1 base from J, with 10 bases in between. This CDR3 is built from 14 residues. Germline V lookup: CDR1 MDHEN, CDR2 SYDVKM. The CDR3 DNA is TGTGCCAGCAGTTTGTCGGCTATTTCCTACGAGCAGTACTTC. Protein product: CASSLSAISYEQYF.

This chain links TRBV6-6 with TRBJ1-5; D call uncertain. Germline lookup yields CDR1 MNHNY and CDR2 SVGAGI (reference sequence). The ends were cut back, 8 bases at V and 9 bases at J, with 11 bases in the middle. The CDR3 is 11 residues long. CDR3 residues: CASGSFRPQHF. The CDR3 bases are TGTGCCAGCGGATCATTTCGGCCCCAGCATTTT.

This chain connects TRBV28 to TRBJ2-6, with 8 positions matching TRBD1. The V gene end was trimmed by 5 bases and the J gene end by 0 bases; junction bases not matched to a gene: 9. CDR3 length: 18 amino acids. The germline gives CDR1 MDHEN, CDR2 SYDVKM. The CDR3 is CASSMTGTGPSGANVLTF. Here the CDR3 DNA reads TGTGCCAGCAGTATGACCGGGACAGGACCCTCTGGGGCCAACGTCCTGACTTTC.

This clone was counted between two and nine times. This chain connects TRBV5-1 to TRBJ2-7; D is ambiguous. V gave up 2 bases and J gave up 0 bases, with 15 bases separating them. This CDR3 comprises 16 residues. Germline values: CDR1 SGHRS, CDR2 YFSETQ. The CDR3 protein is CASSFPPDVDSYEQYF. The CDR3 nucleotides read TGCGCCAGCAGCTTCCCCCCGGACGTCGACTCCTACGAGCAGTACTTC. Together with reference TRBV5-1 and TRBJ2-7, the CDR3 gives the full variable domain: KAGVTQTPRYLIKTRGQQVTLSCSPISGHRSVSWYQQTPGQGLQFLFEYFSETQRNKGNFPGRFSGRQFSNSRSEMNVSTLELGDSALYLCASSFPPDVDSYEQYFGPGTRLTVT.

The chain couples TRBV19 to TRBJ1-2; D unresolved. The CDR3 sequence is 14 residues long. Germline CDR1 is LNHDA and CDR2 is SQIVND (reference sequence). Trimming shortened V by 5 bases and J by 1 base, and 11 bases separated the two germline ends. The CDR3 reads CASSLQVFNYGYTF. DNA of the CDR3: TGTGCCAGTAGTCTTCAGGTTTTTAACTATGGCTACACCTTC. The entire variable domain, with the rest obtained from reference TRBV19 and TRBJ1-2, is as follows: DGGITQSPKYLFRKEGQNVTLSCEQNLNHDAMYWYRQDPGQGLRLIYYSQIVNDFQKGDIAEGYSVSREKKESFPLTVTSAQKNPTAFYLCASSLQVFNYGYTFGSGTRLTVV.

The chain joins TRBV19 to TRBJ1-5; TRBD1 agrees at 7 bases. Germline loops: CDR1 LNHDA, CDR2 SQIVND (reference sequence). Trimming at V came to 6 bases and at J to 6 bases, leaving 11 bases not matched to a gene. This CDR3 contains 15 residues. CDR3: CASRDQQGRAQPQHF. CDR3 sequence (DNA): TGTGCCAGTAGAGATCAACAGGGGAGGGCTCAGCCCCAGCATTTT.

This clone appeared a few times. The chain is built from TRBV27 and TRBJ1-5; 7 nucleotides agree with TRBD1. Germline loops: CDR1 MNHEY, CDR2 SMNVEV (reference sequence). The CDR3 is made up of 15 amino acids. V lost 4 bases and J lost 7; bases outside the gene matches: 10. CDR3 amino acids: CASSSRQGSRQPQHF. The CDR3 nucleotides read TGTGCCAGCAGTTCGAGACAGGGCAGCCGCCAGCCCCAGCATTTT.

The CDR3 region is CASSDDRGGVYEQYF. The CDR3 region has the DNA TGTGCCAGCAGCGACGACCGGGGGGGCGTGTACGAGCAGTACTTC. The rearrangement links TRBV7-8 to TRBJ2-7; 8 bases agree with TRBD2. The trim removed 5 bases at V and 4 bases at J, leaving 10 bases unmatched. CDR3 length equals 15 residues. Germline V gene lookup returns CDR1 SGHVS and CDR2 FQNEAQ.

The chain couples TRBV11-2 to TRBJ2-3; the D call may be TRBD1 or TRBD2 (5 bases each). The CDR3 is 18 amino acids. CDR1 is SGHAT, CDR2 FQNNGV, per germline. Trimming took off 5 bases at V and 1 base at J, with 22 bases between the two ends. The CDR3 DNA reads TGTGCCAGCAGCCGTATCTCCGGGACGGGGCTCCGCACAGATACGCAGTATTTT. Protein: CASSRISGTGLRTDTQYF.

The chain links TRBV5-6 to TRBJ1-1; 9 bases fit TRBD1. Trimming cost V 4 bases and J 6 bases; bases outside gene matches: 7. The germline CDR1 and CDR2 sequences are SGHDT and YYEEEE. The CDR3 totals 14 residues. The CDR3 region has the DNA TGTGCCAGCAGCCCCGGACAGGGGAGGGCTGAAGCTTTCTTT. Amino acid sequence: CASSPGQGRAEAFF.

CDR3 sequence reads: CASSFASGLGELFF. Here the CDR3 DNA reads TGTGCCAGCAGCTTTGCTAGCGGGCTGGGGGAGCTGTTTTTT. The chain combines TRBV5-6 with TRBJ2-2, with TRBD2 matching 8 bases. This CDR3 is built from 14 residues. Trimming took 2 bases from V and 8 from J; bases not matched to a gene: 5. The germline V gene has CDR1 SGHDT and CDR2 YYEEEE.

This clone was detected only once. This chain connects TRBV5-1 to TRBJ2-2; a possible D gene is TRBD1 (6 bases). Germline loops: CDR1 SGHRS, CDR2 YFSETQ. The germline V and J ends were trimmed by 5 bases and 1 base, with 6 bases remaining between them. The CDR3 has 13 amino acids. The CDR3 reads CASRQGNTGELFF. CDR3 DNA sequence: TGCGCCAGCAGACAGGGGAACACCGGGGAGCTGTTTTTT.

The chain is built from TRBV6-1 and TRBJ2-7; perhaps TRBD2 as D (6 bases). The CDR3 sequence is 15 residues long. Trimming removed 1 base at V and 4 bases at J, with 14 bases between. Germline CDR1 MNHNS, CDR2 SASEGT. The CDR3 is CASSEVGGGGYEQYF. The CDR3 DNA reads as TGTGCCAGCAGTGAAGTGGGGGGTGGCGGTTACGAGCAGTACTTC.

The rearrangement uses TRBV7-2 and TRBJ2-7; TRBD2 agrees at 13 bases. J was trimmed by 5 bases and V by 1 base; bases with no gene match: 5. The CDR3 spans 16 residues. CDR1 and CDR2 from the germline V gene are SGHTA and FQGNSA. The CDR3 spells CASSLGTSGSGNEQYF. The CDR3 DNA reads as TGTGCCAGCAGCTTAGGGACTAGCGGGAGCGGGAACGAGCAGTACTTC.

The chain has TRBV9 and TRBJ2-1; TRBD1 agrees at 7 bases. The CDR3 sequence is 15 residues long. J gave up 10 bases and V 2 bases, and 12 bases lay outside the gene matches. Germline loops: CDR1 SGDLS, CDR2 YYNGEE. CDR3 bases: TGTGCCAGCAGCGTTTGGAACAGGGGCCTCGGCGAGCAGTTCTTC. Translating gives CASSVWNRGLGEQFF.

The chain links TRBV29-1 to TRBJ2-7, with TRBD2 matching over 7 bases. Losses at the gene ends were 3 bases for V and 3 bases for J; bases not matched to a gene: 11. CDR1 SQVTM and CDR2 ANQGSEA come from the germline V gene. The CDR3 covers 15 residues. Here the CDR3 reads CSVELWGGSYYEQYF. The CDR3 DNA reads as TGCAGCGTTGAGCTTTGGGGGGGTTCCTACTACGAGCAGTACTTC.